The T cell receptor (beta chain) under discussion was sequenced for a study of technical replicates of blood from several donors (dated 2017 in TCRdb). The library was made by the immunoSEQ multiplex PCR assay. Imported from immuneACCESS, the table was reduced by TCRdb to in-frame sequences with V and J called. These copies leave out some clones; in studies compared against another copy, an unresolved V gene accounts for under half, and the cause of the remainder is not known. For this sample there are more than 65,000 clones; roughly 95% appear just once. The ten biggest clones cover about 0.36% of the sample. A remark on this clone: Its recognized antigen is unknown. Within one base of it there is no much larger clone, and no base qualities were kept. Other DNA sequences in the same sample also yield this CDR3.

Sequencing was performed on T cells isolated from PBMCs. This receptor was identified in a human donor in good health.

The sequenced DNA: TGCAGCGTTTTAGGTGGGAGTAGCTACGAGCAGTACTTC. It translates as CSVLGGSSYEQYF. The chain is assembled from TRBV29-1 and TRBJ2-7; matching of 5 bases hints at TRBD2 as the D gene. The germline V gene encodes CDR1 SQVTM and CDR2 ANQGSEA. Trimming costs V 5 bases and J 3 bases, and their ends lie 14 bases apart. The CDR3 numbers 13 residues from cysteine through phenylalanine. Of the read, only the CDR3 DNA is kept; its 39 bases are in frame from base 1.